The next 5 T cell receptor beta chains were all read from a single sample in a study of shared clonotypes between healthy human individuals. Sequencing was performed with immunoSEQ multiplex PCR; in TCRdb, only in-frame clones are kept and a portion is missing. This table holds over a million clones, about three quarters found once. Material: memory CD4+ T cells sorted from blood. Subset reported: CD45RA-negative fraction. The receptors shown here come from a man between 18 and 35 years old in good health.

In the case of this clone: This specimen includes other DNA sequences encoding the same CDR3. The gene calls are TRBV5-1 and TRBJ2-2; D is undetermined. The CDR3 runs to 13 residues. Germline V gene data show CDR1 as SGHRS and CDR2 as YFSETQ. V lost 1 base, J lost 2 bases, and 3 bases lay in between. DNA for the CDR3: TGCGCCAGCAGCTTGCTAAACACCGGGGAGCTGTTTTTT. Translated, it gives CASSLLNTGELFF.

The rearrangement uses TRBV6-1 and TRBJ1-3; unclear D gene. V was clipped by 0 bases and J by 3 bases, with 9 bases between them. Germline assignment: CDR1 MNHNS and CDR2 SASEGT. CDR3 length equals 15 residues. This CDR3 reads CASSEAGQYGNTIYF. For the CDR3, the DNA is TGTGCCAGCAGTGAAGCAGGGCAATATGGAAACACCATATATTTT.

This clone was detected once. The chain has TRBV15 and TRBJ2-3; 12 bases align to TRBD2. With V trimmed by 0 bases and J by 4 bases, 2 bases remained unmatched. Germline V lookup: CDR1 LNHNV, CDR2 YYDKDF (reference sequence). This CDR3 is built from 16 residues. CDR3 region: CATSRDPSGRADTQYF. The DNA of the CDR3 is TGTGCCACCAGCAGAGATCCTAGCGGGAGGGCAGATACGCAGTATTTT. Together with reference TRBV15 and TRBJ2-3, the CDR3 gives the full variable domain: DAMVIQNPRYQVTQFGKPVTLSCSQTLNHNVMYWYQQKSSQAPKLLFHYYDKDFNNEADTPDNFQSRRPNTSFCFLDIRSPGLGDTAMYLCATSRDPSGRADTQYFGPGTRLTVL.

V usage is TRBV25-1 and J usage is TRBJ2-5; D is unclear. Germline V gives CDR1 MGHDK, CDR2 SYGVNS. The V and J ends lost 6 bases and 5 bases respectively, with 4 bases between them. The CDR3 contains 10 residues. DNA of the CDR3: TGTGCCAGCAGGCTGGAGACCCAGTACTTC. Encoded protein: CASRLETQYF.

The chain recombines TRBV5-6 with TRBJ1-6, with TRBD1 matching 10 bases. Germline loops: CDR1 SGHDT, CDR2 YYEEEE. Germline trimming cut 4 bases from V and 7 bases from J; bases unmatched to any gene: 8. This CDR3 has 16 residues. In DNA, the CDR3 is TGTGCCAGCAGCGGCGACAGGGGGCTTTTAAATTCACCCCTCCACTTT. Encoded protein: CASSGDRGLLNSPLHF.